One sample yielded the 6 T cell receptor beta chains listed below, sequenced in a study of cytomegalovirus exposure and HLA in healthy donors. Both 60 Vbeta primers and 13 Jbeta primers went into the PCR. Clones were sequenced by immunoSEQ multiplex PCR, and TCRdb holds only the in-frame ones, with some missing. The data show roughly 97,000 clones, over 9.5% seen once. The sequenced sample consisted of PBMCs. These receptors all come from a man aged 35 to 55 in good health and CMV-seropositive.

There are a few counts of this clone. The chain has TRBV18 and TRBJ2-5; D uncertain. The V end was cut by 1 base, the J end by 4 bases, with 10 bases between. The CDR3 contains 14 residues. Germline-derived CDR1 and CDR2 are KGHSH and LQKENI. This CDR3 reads CASSPQAARETQYF. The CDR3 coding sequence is TGTGCCAGCTCACCACAGGCGGCGCGAGAGACCCAGTACTTC.

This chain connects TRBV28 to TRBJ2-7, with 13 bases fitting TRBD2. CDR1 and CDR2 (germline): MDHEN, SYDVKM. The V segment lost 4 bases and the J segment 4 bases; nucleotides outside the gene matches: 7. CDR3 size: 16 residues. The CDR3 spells CASSSPQLAGGYEQYF. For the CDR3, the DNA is TGTGCCAGCAGTTCCCCCCAACTAGCGGGAGGGTACGAGCAGTACTTC. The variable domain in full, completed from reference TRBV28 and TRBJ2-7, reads DVKVTQSSRYLVKRTGEKVFLECVQDMDHENMFWYRQDPGLGLRLIYFSYDVKMKEKGDIPEGYSVSREKKERFSLILESASTNQTSMYLCASSSPQLAGGYEQYFGPGTRLTVT.

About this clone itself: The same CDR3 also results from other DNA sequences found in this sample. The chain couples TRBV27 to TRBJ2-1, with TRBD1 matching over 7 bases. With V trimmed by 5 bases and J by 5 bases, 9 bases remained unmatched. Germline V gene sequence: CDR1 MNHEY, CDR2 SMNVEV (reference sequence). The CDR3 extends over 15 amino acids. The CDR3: CASSLSGGSNNEQFF. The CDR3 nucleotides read TGTGCCAGCAGTCTCTCAGGGGGATCTAACAATGAGCAGTTCTTC.

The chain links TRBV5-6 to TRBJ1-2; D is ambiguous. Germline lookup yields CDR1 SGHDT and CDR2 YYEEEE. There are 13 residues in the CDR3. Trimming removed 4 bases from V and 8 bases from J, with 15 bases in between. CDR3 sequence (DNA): TGTGCCAGCAGCCCGGGAAAGGAGCTCGGCTACACCTTC. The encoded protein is CASSPGKELGYTF.

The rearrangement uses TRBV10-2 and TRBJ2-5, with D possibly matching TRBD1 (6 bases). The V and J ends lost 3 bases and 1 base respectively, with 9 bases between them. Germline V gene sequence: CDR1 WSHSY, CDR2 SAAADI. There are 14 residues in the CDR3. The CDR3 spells CASSERDTQETQYF. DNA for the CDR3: TGCGCCAGCAGTGAAAGGGACACCCAAGAGACCCAGTACTTC.

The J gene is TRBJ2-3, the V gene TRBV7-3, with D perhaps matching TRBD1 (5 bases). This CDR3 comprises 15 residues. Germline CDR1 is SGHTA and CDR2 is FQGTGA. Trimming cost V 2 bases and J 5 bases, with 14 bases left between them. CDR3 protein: CASSLAALRGDTQYF. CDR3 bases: TGTGCCAGCAGCTTAGCGGCTTTAAGGGGAGATACGCAGTATTTT. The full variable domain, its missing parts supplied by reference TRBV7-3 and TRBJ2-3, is GAGVSQTPSNKVTEKGKYVELRCDPISGHTALYWYRQSLGQGPEFLIYFQGTGAADDSGLPNDRFFAVRPEGSVSTLKIQRTERGDSAVYLCASSLAALRGDTQYFGPGTRLTVL.